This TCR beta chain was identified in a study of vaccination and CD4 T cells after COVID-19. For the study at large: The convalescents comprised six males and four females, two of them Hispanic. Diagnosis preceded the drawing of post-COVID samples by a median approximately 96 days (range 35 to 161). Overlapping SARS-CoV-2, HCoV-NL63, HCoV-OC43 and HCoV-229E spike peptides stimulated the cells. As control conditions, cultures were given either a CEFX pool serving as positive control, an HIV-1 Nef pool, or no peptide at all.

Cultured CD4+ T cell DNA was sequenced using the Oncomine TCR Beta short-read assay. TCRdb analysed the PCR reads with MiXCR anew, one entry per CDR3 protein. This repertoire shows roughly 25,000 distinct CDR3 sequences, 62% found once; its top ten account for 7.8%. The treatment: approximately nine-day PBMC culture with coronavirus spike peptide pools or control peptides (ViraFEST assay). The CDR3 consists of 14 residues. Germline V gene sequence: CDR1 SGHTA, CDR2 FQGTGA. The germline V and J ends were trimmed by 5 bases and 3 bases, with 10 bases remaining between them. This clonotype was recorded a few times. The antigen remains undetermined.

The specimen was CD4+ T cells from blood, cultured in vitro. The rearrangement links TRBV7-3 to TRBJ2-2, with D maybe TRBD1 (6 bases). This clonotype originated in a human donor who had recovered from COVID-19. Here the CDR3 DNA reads TGTGCCAGCAGCAAACACAGGGACACCGGGGAGCTGTTTTTT. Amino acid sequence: CASSKHRDTGELFF.